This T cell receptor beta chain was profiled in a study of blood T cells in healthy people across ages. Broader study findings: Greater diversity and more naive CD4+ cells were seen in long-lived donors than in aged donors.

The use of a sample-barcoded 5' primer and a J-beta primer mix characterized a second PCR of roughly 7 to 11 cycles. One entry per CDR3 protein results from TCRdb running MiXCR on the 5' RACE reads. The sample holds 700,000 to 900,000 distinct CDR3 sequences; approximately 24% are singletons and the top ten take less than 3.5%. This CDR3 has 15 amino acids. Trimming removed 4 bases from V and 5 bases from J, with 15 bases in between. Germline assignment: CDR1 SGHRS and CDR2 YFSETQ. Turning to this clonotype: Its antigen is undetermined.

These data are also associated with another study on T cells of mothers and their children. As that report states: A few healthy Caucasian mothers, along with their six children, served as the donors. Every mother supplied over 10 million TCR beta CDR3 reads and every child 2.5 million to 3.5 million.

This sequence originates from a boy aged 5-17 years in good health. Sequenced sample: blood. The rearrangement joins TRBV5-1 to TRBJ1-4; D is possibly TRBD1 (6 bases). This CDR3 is CASSGFSGTNEKLFF. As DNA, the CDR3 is TGCGCCAGCAGCGGATTCTCCGGGACAAATGAAAAACTGTTTTTT.